The clone carrying this TCR beta chain appeared many times. With 400 to 550 ng total RNA as template and a constant-region primer, TCR beta cDNA was made. Slightly modified ARM-PCR, run as three nested multiplex PCR rounds, produced the TCR beta libraries. TRBV1-TRBV30 forward primers paired with a C-beta reverse primer drove the first two PCR rounds, around 9 cycles each. TCRdb re-called the multiplex PCR reads with MiXCR, one entry per CDR3 protein. This sample has hundreds of thousands of distinct CDR3 sequences; roughly 60% occur once, and the top ten carry approximately 15%. This record comes from a study of tumor-infiltrating lymphocytes in primary liver carcinoma. Unsorted whole blood yielded the blood RNA, and germline DNA was also extracted. Trimming cost V 1 base and J 2 bases, with 11 bases left between them. The CDR3 covers 15 residues. Germline assignment: CDR1 MGHRA and CDR2 YSYEKL.

Sequenced: peripheral blood. V gene TRBV4-1 combines with J gene TRBJ2-5; possible D gene TRBD2, 6 bases. This receptor was identified in a woman aged 30 to 39 with primary liver carcinoma and hepatitis B virus infection. CDR3 sequence reads: CASSQALGLQETQYF. The CDR3, as DNA: TGCGCCAGCAGCCAAGCGTTGGGACTTCAAGAGACCCAGTACTTC.